Below, 10 T cell receptor beta chains from the same sample are listed, as sequenced in a study of blood T cell repertoires in COVID-19. Sequencing was performed with immunoSEQ multiplex PCR; in TCRdb, only in-frame clones are kept and a portion is missing. The sample has under 300,000 clones, 70% to 90% seen once. Input material: peripheral blood. These receptors were taken from a man aged 18 to 35 with active or convalescent COVID-19.

J is TRBJ2-7 and V is TRBV7-3, with a possible D match to TRBD2 (5 bases). Germline V lookup: CDR1 SGHTA, CDR2 FQGTGA. The CDR3 has 13 amino acids. V lost 5 bases and J 5 bases, leaving 13 bases between the germline ends. The CDR3 DNA reads as TGTGCCAGCAGCAAGCTCCCGGGGAACGAGCAGTACTTC. Translated: CASSKLPGNEQYF.

This chain links TRBV7-2 with TRBJ2-1; TRBD2 might be the D (5 bases). Trimming stripped 4 bases from V and 2 bases from J, with 9 bases between. Germline values: CDR1 SGHTA, CDR2 FQGNSA. This CDR3 has 14 amino acids. DNA of the CDR3: TGTGCCAGCAGCTCGGCGGGTACCTACAATGAGCAGTTCTTC. It translates to CASSSAGTYNEQFF.

Only one count was recorded for this clone. The chain uses TRBV24-1 and TRBJ2-3, with TRBD1 matching 9 bases. CDR1 and CDR2 (germline): KGHDR, SFDVKD. Germline trimming cut 3 bases from V and 5 bases from J; bases unmatched to any gene: 8. The length of the CDR3 is 16 residues. DNA for the CDR3: TGTGCCACCAGTGATAGAGGGGACAGGGTGAAAGATACGCAGTATTTT. Residues: CATSDRGDRVKDTQYF.

This rearrangement joins TRBV5-1 to TRBJ1-3; possibly TRBD1 for D (5 bases). The ends were cut back, 3 bases at V and 0 bases at J, with 7 bases in the middle. CDR3 length: 14 residues. Germline loops: CDR1 SGHRS, CDR2 YFSETQ. The CDR3 loop is CASSWGDSGNTIYF. CDR3 bases: TGCGCCAGCAGCTGGGGGGACTCTGGAAACACCATATATTTT.

This clone came up once. The rearrangement joins TRBV3-1 (or the pseudogene TRBV3-2) to TRBJ1-3; TRBD1 aligns across 10 bases. The CDR3 runs 15 residues. V lost 4 bases and J lost 4; bases outside the gene matches: 4. Germline CDR1 is LGHDT and CDR2 is YNNKEL (reference sequence). CDR3 DNA sequence: TGTGCCAGCAGCCTAGGGACAGGGGACGGAAACACCATATATTTT. This translates into CASSLGTGDGNTIYF.

This clone was seen a handful of times. The J gene is TRBJ2-7, the V gene TRBV7-8; the D is unclear. V dropped 2 bases and J dropped 2 bases, with 22 bases sitting between them. The CDR3 is made up of 18 amino acids. CDR1 SGHVS and CDR2 FQNEAQ come from the germline V gene. The CDR3 sequence is CASSLSTFLQHSTYEQYF. The CDR3 bases are TGTGCCAGCAGCTTAAGTACTTTTCTACAGCATAGTACCTACGAGCAGTACTTC. Looking up the rest from reference TRBV7-8 and TRBJ2-7 gives the full variable domain: GAGVSQSPRYKVAKRGQDVALRCDPISGHVSLFWYQQALGQGPEFLTYFQNEAQLDKSGLPSDRFFAERPEGSVSTLKIQRTQQEDSAVYLCASSLSTFLQHSTYEQYFGPGTRLTVT.

The chain is built from TRBV10-1 and TRBJ2-3; TRBD2 is a possible D gene (5 bases). The CDR3 spans 14 residues. The ends were cut back, 6 bases at V and 3 bases at J, with 13 bases in the middle. Looked up from germline, CDR1 is WNHNN and CDR2 is SYGVQD (reference sequence). In DNA form, the CDR3 reads TGCGCCAGCAGCCTCGGAGAGGGAACAGATACGCAGTATTTT. Amino acid sequence: CASSLGEGTDTQYF.

This chain uses TRBV5-1 with TRBJ1-5, with D tentatively TRBD1 (6 bases). The CDR3 loop spans 15 amino acids. Germline V CDR1 and CDR2: SGHRS, YFSETQ. Trimming removed 4 bases at V and 5 bases at J, with 16 bases between. CDR3 in DNA: TGCGCCAGCAGCACACTTGGACAGAAAGATCAGCCCCAGCATTTT. Protein: CASSTLGQKDQPQHF.

This chain links TRBV10-3 with TRBJ2-3; TRBD1 might be the D (6 bases). CDR3 length equals 15 residues. Germline assignment: CDR1 ENHRY and CDR2 SYGVKD. V was shortened by 10 bases and J by 2 bases, with 19 bases between the two germline ends. Here the CDR3 reads CATRNRVSATDTQYF. DNA for the CDR3: TGTGCCACACGGAACAGGGTTTCTGCCACAGATACGCAGTATTTT.

This clone was found once. The V and J genes are TRBV11-2 and TRBJ2-5, with D possibly TRBD1 on 5 matching bases. The germline V and J ends were trimmed by 8 bases and 4 bases, with 11 bases remaining between them. The CDR3 has 12 amino acids. From germline, CDR1 is SGHAT and CDR2 FQNNGV. The DNA of the CDR3 is TGTGCCAGCGGAGACAGACGAGAGACCCAGTACTTC. It translates to CASGDRRETQYF.